The rows below give T cell receptor beta chains drawn from one sample of a study of blood T cell repertoires in COVID-19. Assay used: immunoSEQ multiplex PCR; TCRdb lists only in-frame clones, some missing. The data show around 260,000 clones, approximately 90% seen once. Sequenced input: peripheral blood. The source of these receptors is a man between 25 and 39 years old with acute or convalescent COVID-19. Both conserved end residues are part of each CDR3. A D gene is named only where the DNA matches it firmly. Clone size, where shown, is once, few, many, or a class for clones that have expanded.

v_gene	j_gene	d_gene	abundance	CDR3nt	CDR3aa
TRBV19	TRBJ1-2	.	.	TGTGCCAGTAGCCGGTACAACTATGGCTACACCTTC	CASSRYNYGYTF
TRBV7-9	TRBJ2-3	.	.	TGTGCCAGCAGCGCGGGACGAGGAACAGATACGCAGTATTTT	CASSAGRGTDTQYF
TRBV5-4	TRBJ1-2	TRBD1	.	TGTGCCAGCACCTTACGAGGGACAGTCTATGGCTACACCTTC	CASTLRGTVYGYTF
TRBV5-5	TRBJ1-5	.	.	TGTGCCAGCAGCTTGGTTTTTGGGAGACGGGATAGCAATCAGCCCCAGCATTTT	CASSLVFGRRDSNQPQHF
TRBV5-6	TRBJ2-5	.	.	TGTGCCAGCAGCCTTCCTTTGGGGGCGGAGACCCAGTACTTC	CASSLPLGAETQYF
TRBV3-1/TRBV3-2	TRBJ1-1	.	.	TGTGCCAGCAGCCAAGCTTCTGAAGCTTTCTTT	CASSQASEAFF
TRBV19	TRBJ2-1	.	.	TGTGCCAGTAGTAAAATTGCTAGCTCGCTTCGGGGTGAGCAGTTCTTC	CASSKIASSLRGEQFF
TRBV18	TRBJ2-7	TRBD2	few	TGTGCCAGCTCACGCTTGCCTAGCGGGACCCACTACGAGCAGTACTTC	CASSRLPSGTHYEQYF
TRBV6-5	TRBJ2-1	.	.	TGTGCCAGCAGTTTCGGGACTTACAATGAGCAGTTCTTC	CASSFGTYNEQFF
TRBV6-1	TRBJ1-4	.	few	TGTGCCAGCAGTGAAGAGGGGTTTGCTAATGAAAAACTGTTTTTT	CASSEEGFANEKLFF
TRBV6-1	TRBJ1-2	.	.	TGTGCCAGCAGTGAACGGGCGGGTAACTATGGCTACACCTTC	CASSERAGNYGYTF
TRBV2	TRBJ2-7	.	.	TGTGCCAGTACGGACTACTACGAGCAGTACTTC	CASTDYYEQYF
TRBV7-9	TRBJ1-4	.	.	TGTGCCAGCACCCTACAGGGAACTGATGAAAAACTGTTTTTT	CASTLQGTDEKLFF
TRBV23-1	TRBJ1-4	.	.	TGCGCCATACGACATGCGCTTAATGAAAAACTGTTTTTT	CAIRHALNEKLFF
TRBV19	TRBJ1-2	TRBD1	.	TGTGCCAGTAGTATATTCGGGACAGGGCAAATCTATGGCTACACCTTC	CASSIFGTGQIYGYTF
TRBV11-2	TRBJ2-1	.	.	TGTGCCAGCACCACGACTAGTTCCAATGAGCAGTTCTTC	CASTTTSSNEQFF
TRBV20-1	TRBJ1-1	.	.	TGCAGTGCCACCCAGGGGACTGAAGCTTTCTTT	CSATQGTEAFF
TRBV3-1/TRBV3-2	TRBJ1-1	.	.	TGTGCCAGCGCCCGGAGGGCTGGGAACACTGAAGCTTTCTTT	CASARRAGNTEAFF
TRBV7-2	TRBJ1-5	.	once	TGTGCCAGCAGCTTACAGGTTGGGCTTGAGCCCCAGCATTTT	CASSLQVGLEPQHF
TRBV2	TRBJ2-7	TRBD2	.	TGTGCCAGCAAAATGGAGCGGCGGGGGACCTACGAGCAGTACTTC	CASKMERRGTYEQYF
TRBV5-1	TRBJ2-2	TRBD2	.	TGCGCCAGCAGCTTCCGGCAGCGGGGGGGTTCCGGGGAGCTGTTTTTT	CASSFRQRGGSGELFF
TRBV9	TRBJ2-3	TRBD2	.	TGTGCCAGCAGCGTCCGGGGGGTCGCAGATACGCAGTATTTT	CASSVRGVADTQYF
TRBV6-6	TRBJ2-5	TRBD2	once	TGTGCCAGCAGAACCCCGCTAGCGGGGAACCAAGAGACCCAGTACTTC	CASRTPLAGNQETQYF
TRBV14	TRBJ2-7	TRBD1	.	TGTGCCAGCAGCCGCCTGACAGGGACCTCCTACGAGCAGTACTTC	CASSRLTGTSYEQYF
TRBV10-3	TRBJ2-7	TRBD1	once	TGTGCCATCAAAGGACAGGGGGCGGACGAGCAGTACTTC	CAIKGQGADEQYF
TRBV3-1/TRBV3-2	TRBJ1-5	.	.	TGTGCCAGCAGCCTGCGGGGGGCTAGCAATCAGCCCCAGCATTTT	CASSLRGASNQPQHF